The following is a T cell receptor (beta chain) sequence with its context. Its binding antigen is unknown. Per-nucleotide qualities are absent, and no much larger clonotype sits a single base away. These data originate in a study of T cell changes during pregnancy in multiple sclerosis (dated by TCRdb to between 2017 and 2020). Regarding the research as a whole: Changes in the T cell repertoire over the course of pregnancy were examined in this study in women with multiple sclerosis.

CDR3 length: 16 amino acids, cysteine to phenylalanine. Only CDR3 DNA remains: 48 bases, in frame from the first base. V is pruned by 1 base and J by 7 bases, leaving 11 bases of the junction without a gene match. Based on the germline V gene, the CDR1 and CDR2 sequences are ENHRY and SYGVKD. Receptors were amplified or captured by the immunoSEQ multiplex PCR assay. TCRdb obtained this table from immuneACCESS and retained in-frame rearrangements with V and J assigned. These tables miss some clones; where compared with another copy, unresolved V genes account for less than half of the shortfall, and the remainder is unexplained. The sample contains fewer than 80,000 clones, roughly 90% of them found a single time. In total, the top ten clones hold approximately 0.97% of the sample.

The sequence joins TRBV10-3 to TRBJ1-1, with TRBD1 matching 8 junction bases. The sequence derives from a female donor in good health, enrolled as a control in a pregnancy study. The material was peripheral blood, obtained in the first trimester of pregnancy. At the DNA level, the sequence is TGTGCCATCAGTGAGTTGGTCAGCAGGGGGCGAGGTGAAGCTTTCTTT. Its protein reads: CAISELVSRGRGEAFF.